Below, 6 T cell receptor beta chains from the same sample are listed, as sequenced in a study of T cell changes during pregnancy in multiple sclerosis. Assay used: immunoSEQ multiplex PCR; TCRdb lists only in-frame clones, some missing. The data hold 55,000 to 80,000 clones, with around 93% observed a single time. Sample: CD8+ T cells from peripheral blood mononuclear cells, taken in the second trimester of pregnancy. Receptor source: a female donor with multiple sclerosis, enrolled in a pregnancy study.

The J gene is TRBJ2-2, the V gene TRBV18; no definite D call. Germline assignment: CDR1 KGHSH and CDR2 LQKENI. V lost 8 bases and J lost 1, with 11 bases in between. The CDR3 loop spans 14 amino acids. In nucleotides, the CDR3 is TGTGCCAGCCCGTCGAACGGGAACACCGGGGAGCTGTTTTTT. Protein product: CASPSNGNTGELFF.

The rearrangement links TRBV4-3 to TRBJ2-7; D not resolved. V was cut by 0 bases and J by 0 bases, with 12 bases left in between. The germline gives CDR1 LGHNA, CDR2 YSLEER. This CDR3 has 16 residues. The chain's CDR3 is CASSQDPVSSSYEQYF. In nucleotides, the CDR3 is TGCGCCAGCAGCCAAGACCCGGTTAGTAGCTCCTACGAGCAGTACTTC.

The chain is built from TRBV6-5 and TRBJ2-1, with no clear D. V was cut by 3 bases and J by 7 bases, with 10 bases left in between. CDR1 is MNHEY and CDR2 is SVGAGI in the germline V gene. This CDR3 is 13 amino acids long. CDR3: CASSYTDTNEQFF. The CDR3 DNA reads as TGTGCCAGCAGTTATACAGACACTAATGAGCAGTTCTTC.

The rearrangement links TRBV7-9 to TRBJ2-1; D perhaps matches TRBD1 (6 bases). Germline CDR1 SEHNR, CDR2 FQNEAQ (reference sequence). With 2 bases removed from V and 0 bases from J, the gap between germline ends came to 8 bases. The CDR3 sequence is 15 residues long. In DNA, the CDR3 is TGTGCCAGCAGCTTAACAGGGAGCTCCTACAATGAGCAGTTCTTC. Residues: CASSLTGSSYNEQFF.

The gene calls are TRBV6-5 and TRBJ2-7, with D possibly being TRBD1 (6 bases). Germline loops: CDR1 MNHEY, CDR2 SVGAGI. CDR3 length: 15 amino acids. The V end was cut by 7 bases, the J end by 5 bases, with 21 bases between. The CDR3 region is CASTPGAYKIHEQYF. The CDR3 DNA follows: TGTGCCAGCACCCCAGGGGCCTACAAAATTCACGAGCAGTACTTC.

J is TRBJ2-3 and V is TRBV10-3, with TRBD1 as a possible D gene (5 bases). The CDR3 totals 15 residues. V gave up 3 bases and J gave up 7 bases, with 17 bases separating them. Per the germline V gene, CDR1 is ENHRY and CDR2 is SYGVKD. CDR3 residues: CAISDQGNPGNTQYF. The CDR3 bases are TGTGCCATCAGTGATCAGGGTAATCCAGGGAATACGCAGTATTTT.